What follows is one T cell receptor (beta chain) and its context. This clone was detected once. It lacks a known antigen. It has no much larger one-base neighbor in the sample; base qualities were not kept. The CDR3 numbers 15 residues from cysteine through phenylalanine. Only the CDR3 DNA is retained, 45 bases long and in frame from the first base. Relative to germline, V is 7 bases shorter and J is 4 bases shorter, with 17 bases between their ends. Looking up the germline V gene yields CDR1 SGHVS and CDR2 FQNEAQ. Library preparation was by the immunoSEQ multiplex PCR assay. A mixture of 60 forward primers for TCR Vbeta segments and 13 reverse primers for TCR Jbeta segments was used in the multiplex PCR. The CDR3 region of rearranged TCR beta genes was amplified from genomic DNA with a multiplex PCR assay. The Illumina HiSeq System was used to sequence the amplified TCR beta libraries as 87-base-pair reads. As for the authors' bioinformatics: In a later analysis, about 80 million unique TCR beta chains were counted across the approximately 620 repertoires, and roughly 11 million of these chains were shared by at least two donors. To remove PCR and sequencing errors, raw reads were error-corrected and collapsed into unique sequences using a nearest-neighbor algorithm that merged closely related sequences. CDR3 sequences were aligned to IMGT reference sequences to assign V, D and J gene segments. For a sequence to be retained, a match of at least six nucleotides to both a V gene segment and a J gene segment was required. A rearrangement was called productive if the CDR3 had no stop codons and remained in frame with V and J, and every other rearrangement was called non-productive. Following IMGT convention, CDR3 was defined as the stretch from the second conserved V-encoded cysteine to the conserved J-encoded phenylalanine. The earlier analysis of 587 of the donors excluded any sequence lacking an unambiguous match to a single V gene segment. In an earlier analysis of several hundred of the donors, V segments were called functional above 56.7% productive rearrangements and were called segregating when the between-donor standard deviation exceeded 5%. A statistical classification framework was built for diagnosing cytomegalovirus status from the catalog of TCR beta chain sequences. In a later analysis, V and J genes were assigned by comparing TCR nucleotide sequences against IMGT/GENE-DB human TR gene sequences. In a later analysis, CDR3 sequences and most-parsimonious VDJ recombination scenarios were assigned using the TCRdist pipeline. In a later analysis, every TCR beta chain was defined by the combination of its CDR3 amino acid sequence and its V-gene family, and reads without a unique V-gene family were dropped. As a way to deal with suspected cross-contamination and a sequencing artifact, a later analysis dropped hundreds of nucleotide sequences that were highly shared and had low generation probability. In a later analysis, a clonal expansion index was calculated for each public chain from normalized within-repertoire ranks of inferred template counts. In a later analysis, generation probabilities were computed with a VDJ recombination model fitted to out-of-frame rearrangements, and the resulting probabilities were checked against IGoR. In a later analysis, TCR-TCR, TCR-HLA and TCR-CMV co-occurrence was scored with hypergeometric tests, and a repertoire-size bias correction was applied to TCR pairs. To estimate false discovery rates, a later analysis permuted the HLA or CMV assignments 20 times. In a later analysis, co-occurring TCRs were grouped with DBSCAN, and TCRdist sequence similarity was added when clustering was performed within HLA-allele-positive subsets. For co-occurrence clustering, repertoires with fewer than 30,000 or more than 120,000 public chains were excluded, along with roughly 5 repertoires with anomalous nucleotide sharing. Not all clones reach the TCRdb copy of this immuneACCESS table, which keeps in-frame sequences only. Checked studies attribute under half of the gap to unresolved V genes and leave the rest unexplained. D and trimming were read from the DNA, whereas the V and J calls and clone size are those reported in that table. Here the sample has under 200,000 clones; 80% to 90% occur a single time. 7.5% to 10% of the sample goes to the ten largest clones.

The sample comes from a study of cytomegalovirus exposure and HLA in healthy donors (dated by TCRdb to 2017 to 2019). Describing the broader study: An earlier analysis of approximately 550 of the donors reported roughly 300 Gb of sequence data and 117 million unique TCR beta sequences from 150 million to 200 million T cells. A later genetic analysis took genome-wide SNP genotypes for about three fifths of the roughly 700 donors and used that subset as a discovery cohort. An earlier analysis of a few hundred of the donors applied high-throughput TCR beta sequencing to assess whether each TCR beta V gene segment acted as functional or pseudogenic. Typing coverage differed by locus: A, B, C, DRB1 and DQB1 were typed in roughly 620-630 donors, DQA1 in about 500, DPA1 in some 570, and DPB1 in roughly 470. On average, roughly 250,000 unique TCR beta nucleotide sequences were sequenced per donor among about 400 genotyped donors of the cohort, with 15% to 20% of those sequences being non-productive. The study profiled the T cell repertoires of fewer than 850 subjects by immunosequencing and related them to cytomegalovirus serostatus. High-throughput TCR immunosequencing, statistical association of individual TCRs with disease status, and machine learning were combined to predict cytomegalovirus infection status. Every discovery cohort repertoire had been produced on one sequencing platform. To study patterns of TCR occurrence, a later analysis re-analyzed previously published TCR beta repertoires from 700 or so donors and added high-resolution HLA genotyping. A few DR-DQ haplotypes were treated as single units for association and clustering because of strong linkage in the cohort. Of the roughly 400 genotyped donors, 75% to 85% were placed in the genetic ancestry cluster associated with self-reported Caucasian donors. Alongside the repertoire data, information on donor age, sex, ethnicity and CMV serostatus was compiled. HLA typing included class I and class II loci at four-digit resolution. The study aimed to test whether signatures of past pathogen exposure could be identified by cataloging public T cell receptors. Along with the roughly 670-subject first cohort, a separate validation cohort of over a hundred different subjects was used. Rather than using new phenotypic data, the later analysis identified candidate immune exposures from TCR beta sequences and from how often those sequences occurred across donors. An early release that covered about 600 HLA-typed donors contained approximately 300 gigabases of sequencing data and 85 million to 100 million unique TCR sequences. The paper's findings and limits, for the study overall: The cohort was sequenced for TCR beta chains only, and without alpha or paired-chain data the features that could be detected were limited. Three of the identified cytomegalovirus-associated TCR beta chains were confirmed in vitro to be specific for cytomegalovirus antigens. According to a later analysis, parvovirus B19, influenza, CMV and Epstein-Barr virus appeared linked to several top co-occurrence clusters. It was suggested by the authors that the approach could potentially be generalized to other disease states and immunological phenotypes. Assigning TCR associations to individual alleles was difficult when HLA alleles, especially DR and DQ, strongly co-occurred. Some IMGT-functional V segments, including TRBV6-2 and TRBV6-3, could not be told apart with the 87-base-pair reads, so those segments were excluded. A later analysis found that HLA-associated TCR beta chains were more clonally expanded and had lower generation probabilities than equally common non-associated chains. While some public TCRs were present in many individuals, most TCR sequences turned up only very rarely across donors. Most CMV-associated TCR beta chains appeared to be HLA-restricted in a later analysis, and the HLA associations seemed to be driven largely by CMV exposure. In a later genetic analysis, fewer N-insertions in productive TCRs were reported among donors in an Asian-associated ancestry cluster than the approximately 670-donor mean. According to a later analysis, TCR association rates differed among HLA loci, with DRB1 alleles showing the most associated TCRs and HLA-C alleles showing the fewest. The classifier was reported to diagnose cytomegalovirus status with high specificity and sensitivity in both the original and validation cohorts. Correlated functional status among segregating V segments might reflect linkage disequilibrium, but an unknown experimental factor could not be ruled out. Sequencing depth was assumed to be roughly uniform across donors in the presence/absence analyses, though that assumption may not hold. In a later analysis, some 17,000 TCR beta sequences were associated with specific HLA alleles at a false discovery rate of 0.05. Immune exposure information for the cohort was limited to CMV serostatus. The sequencing pipeline was judged likely to have produced a cluster of highly shared sequence variants as a technical artifact. Broadly in line with IMGT annotations, most TCR beta V segments showed up in productive rearrangements about 87% or about 30% of the time in an earlier analysis of a few hundred of the donors. Over 15 rarely observed V segments, including chromosome 9 orphons, were excluded from the earlier analysis of about 610 of the donors because counts were too low. The study listed over 150 TCR beta chains as associated with cytomegalovirus. A further reported finding was that TCR beta sequences accurately predicted the HLA-A and HLA-B alleles for most subjects in the first cohort. In a later genetic analysis, a missense DCLRE1C variant was associated with V-gene and J-gene trimming of TCR beta chains, and the association was replicated in an independent cohort. Because HLA typing was missing for some donors at each locus, association tests included only the typed subset.

The cohort consisted of approximately 690 healthy bone marrow donors. At the time of sampling, every cohort member was nominally healthy, though immune exposures that went unrecorded were likely present. The donor tested CMV seropositive, placing the donor among the 250 to 300 seropositive members of the cohort. Every donor gave a peripheral blood sample, and the peripheral blood mononuclear cells from that sample were used for TCR beta sequencing. The Qiagen DNeasy Blood Extraction Kit was used to extract genomic DNA from the blood cell samples. The clonotype originates from a man younger than 30 in good health and CMV-seropositive. The rearrangement combines TRBV7-8 with TRBJ1-3; the D gene is perhaps TRBD1, on 6 matching bases. Sequenced input: PBMCs. This receptor has the CDR3 CASTPRTGFGNTIYF. The nucleotide sequence reads TGTGCCAGCACCCCGCGAACAGGGTTCGGAAACACCATATATTTT.